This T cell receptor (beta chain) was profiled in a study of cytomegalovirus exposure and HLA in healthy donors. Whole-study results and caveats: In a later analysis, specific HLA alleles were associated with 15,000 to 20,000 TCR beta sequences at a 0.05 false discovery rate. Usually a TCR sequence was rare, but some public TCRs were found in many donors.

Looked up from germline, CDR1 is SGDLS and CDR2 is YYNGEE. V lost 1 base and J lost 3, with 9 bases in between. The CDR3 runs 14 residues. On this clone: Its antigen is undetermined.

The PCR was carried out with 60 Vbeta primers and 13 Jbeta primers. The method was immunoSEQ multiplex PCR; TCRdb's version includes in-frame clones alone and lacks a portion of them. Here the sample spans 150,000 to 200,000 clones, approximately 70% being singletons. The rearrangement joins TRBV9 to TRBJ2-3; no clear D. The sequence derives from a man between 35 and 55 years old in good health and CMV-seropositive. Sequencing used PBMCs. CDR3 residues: CASSVNGATDTQYF. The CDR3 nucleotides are TGTGCCAGCAGCGTAAATGGAGCAACAGATACGCAGTATTTT.